The following is a TCR beta chain sequence with its context. The antigen remains unidentified. The source of the sample is a study of T cell responses to AZD1222 COVID-19 vaccine. General study results and limits: The donors showed a predominance of white British ancestry and of females, with possible underestimation of clonal diversity. The reported proportion of spike-specific TCRs targeting unmutated variant regions was nearly half. Among AZD1222 vaccinees, only 5 to 7 were seropositive at baseline.

This table comes from immunoSEQ multiplex PCR, and its TCRdb copy is limited to in-frame clones, with some not included. The sample gives around 140,000 clones, approximately 90% of which show up once; approximately 4.3% is in the top ten. Timing groups of about 4 and about 12 weeks for second doses were pooled. Trimming removed 5 bases from V and 3 bases from J, with 21 bases in between. The CDR3 loop spans 17 amino acids. Germline lookup yields CDR1 MDHEN and CDR2 SYDVKM. The input for sequencing was peripheral blood, taken 28 days after the second AZD1222 dose. This sequence was found in an adult who received the AZD1222 COVID-19 vaccine. The rearrangement joins TRBV28 to TRBJ2-3; D remains unclear. CDR3 sequence: CASSPLSGRPGTDTQYF. The CDR3 DNA sequence: TGTGCCAGCAGTCCCCTGTCCGGCAGGCCCGGTACAGATACGCAGTATTTT.